This T cell receptor (beta chain) originates from a study of OX40 agonist ivuxolimab in advanced cancers. Overall study context: Enrolled patients in dose escalation had cancers that were hepatocellular carcinoma, melanoma, renal cell or head and neck cancer.

There are 13 residues in the CDR3. Germline assignment: CDR1 SQVTM and CDR2 ANQGSEA. Deletions cut 1 base from V and 3 bases from J, with 10 bases between. The method was immunoSEQ multiplex PCR; TCRdb's version includes in-frame clones alone and lacks a portion of them. This table has about 78,000 clones, about 90% appearing once. J is TRBJ2-7 and V is TRBV29-1; D is undetermined. This specimen was CD4+ or CD8+ T cells sorted from blood, taken in a trial of the OX40 agonist ivuxolimab. The receptor comes from an adult with an advanced solid tumor such as melanoma, head and neck, liver or kidney cancer. The CDR3 DNA reads TGCAGCGTTGAAGGGGCCGTTGACTACGAGCAGTACTTC. Encoded protein: CSVEGAVDYEQYF.